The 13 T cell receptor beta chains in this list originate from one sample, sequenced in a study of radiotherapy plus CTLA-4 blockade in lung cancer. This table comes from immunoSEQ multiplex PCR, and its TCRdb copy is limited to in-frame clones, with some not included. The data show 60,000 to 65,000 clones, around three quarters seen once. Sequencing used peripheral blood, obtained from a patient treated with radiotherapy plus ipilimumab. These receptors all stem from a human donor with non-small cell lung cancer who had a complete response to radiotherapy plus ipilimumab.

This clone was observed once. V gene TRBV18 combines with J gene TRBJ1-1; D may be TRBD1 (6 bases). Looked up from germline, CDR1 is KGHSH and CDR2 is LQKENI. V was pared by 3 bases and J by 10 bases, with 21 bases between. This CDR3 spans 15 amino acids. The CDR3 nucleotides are TGTGCCAGCTCACCCCAAGTCCCGGGACAAGGAGGAGCTTTCTTT. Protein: CASSPQVPGQGGAFF.

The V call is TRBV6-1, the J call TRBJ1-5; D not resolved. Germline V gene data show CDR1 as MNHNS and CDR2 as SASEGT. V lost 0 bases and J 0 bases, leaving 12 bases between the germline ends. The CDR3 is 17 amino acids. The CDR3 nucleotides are TGTGCCAGCAGTGAAGCGTCAGCATCGTATAGCAATCAGCCCCAGCATTTT. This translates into CASSEASASYSNQPQHF.

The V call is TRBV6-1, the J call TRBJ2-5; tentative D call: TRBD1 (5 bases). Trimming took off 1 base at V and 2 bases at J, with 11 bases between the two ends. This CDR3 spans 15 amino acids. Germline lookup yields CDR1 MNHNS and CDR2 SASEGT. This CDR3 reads CASSEEAGRQETQYF. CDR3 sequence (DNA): TGTGCCAGCAGTGAAGAGGCAGGGCGACAAGAGACCCAGTACTTC.

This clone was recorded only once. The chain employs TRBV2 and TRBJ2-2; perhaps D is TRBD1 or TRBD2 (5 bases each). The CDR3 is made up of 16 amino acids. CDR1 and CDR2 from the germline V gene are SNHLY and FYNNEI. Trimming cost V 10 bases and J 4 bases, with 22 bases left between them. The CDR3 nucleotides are TGTGCCACCCAGCCCCGCGCCGGGGCTGGCACCGGGGAGCTGTTTTTT. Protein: CATQPRAGAGTGELFF.

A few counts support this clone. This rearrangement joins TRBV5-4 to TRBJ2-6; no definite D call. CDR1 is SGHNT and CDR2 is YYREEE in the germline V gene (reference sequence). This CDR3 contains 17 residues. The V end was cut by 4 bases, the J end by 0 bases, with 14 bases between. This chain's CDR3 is CASSISGYFSGANVLTF. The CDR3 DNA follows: TGTGCCAGCAGCATCAGTGGGTACTTCTCTGGGGCCAACGTCCTGACTTTC.

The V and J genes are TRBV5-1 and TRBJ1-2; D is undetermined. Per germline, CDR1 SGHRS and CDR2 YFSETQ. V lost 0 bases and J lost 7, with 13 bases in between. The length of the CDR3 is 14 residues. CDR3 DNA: TGCGCCAGCAGCTTGGCGGATGGTGGAGGTGGCTACACCTTC. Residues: CASSLADGGGGYTF. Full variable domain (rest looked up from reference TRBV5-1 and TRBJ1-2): KAGVTQTPRYLIKTRGQQVTLSCSPISGHRSVSWYQQTPGQGLQFLFEYFSETQRNKGNFPGRFSGRQFSNSRSEMNVSTLELGDSALYLCASSLADGGGGYTFGSGTRLTVV.

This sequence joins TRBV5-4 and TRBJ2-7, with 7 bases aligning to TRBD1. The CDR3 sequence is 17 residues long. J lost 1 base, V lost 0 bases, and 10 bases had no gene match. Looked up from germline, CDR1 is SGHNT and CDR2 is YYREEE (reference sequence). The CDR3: CASSLGGTAKTSYEQYF. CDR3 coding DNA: TGTGCCAGCAGCTTGGGTGGGACAGCGAAAACTTCCTACGAGCAGTACTTC. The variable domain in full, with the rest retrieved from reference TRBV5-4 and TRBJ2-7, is ETGVTQSPTHLIKTRGQQVTLRCSSQSGHNTVSWYQQALGQGPQFIFQYYREEENGRGNFPPRFSGLQFPNYSSELNVNALELDDSALYLCASSLGGTAKTSYEQYFGPGTRLTVT.

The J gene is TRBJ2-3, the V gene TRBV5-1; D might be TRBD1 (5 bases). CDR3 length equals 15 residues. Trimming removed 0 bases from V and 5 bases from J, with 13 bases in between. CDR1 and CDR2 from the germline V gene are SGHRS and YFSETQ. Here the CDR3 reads CASSLVERQGDTQYF. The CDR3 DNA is TGCGCCAGCAGCTTGGTAGAACGGCAGGGAGATACGCAGTATTTT. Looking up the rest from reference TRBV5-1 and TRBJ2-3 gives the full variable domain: KAGVTQTPRYLIKTRGQQVTLSCSPISGHRSVSWYQQTPGQGLQFLFEYFSETQRNKGNFPGRFSGRQFSNSRSEMNVSTLELGDSALYLCASSLVERQGDTQYFGPGTRLTVL.

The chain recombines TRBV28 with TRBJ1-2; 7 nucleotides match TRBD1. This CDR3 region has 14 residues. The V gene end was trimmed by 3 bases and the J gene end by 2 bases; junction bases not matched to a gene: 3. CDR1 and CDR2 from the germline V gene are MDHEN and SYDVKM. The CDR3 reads CASSLRQGNYGYTF. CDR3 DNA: TGTGCCAGCAGTTTGCGACAGGGAAACTATGGCTACACCTTC.

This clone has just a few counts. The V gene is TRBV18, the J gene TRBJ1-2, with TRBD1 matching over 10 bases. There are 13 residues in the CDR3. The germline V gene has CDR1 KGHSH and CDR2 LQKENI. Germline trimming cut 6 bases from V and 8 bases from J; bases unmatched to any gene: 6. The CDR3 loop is CASSLGQGSGYTF. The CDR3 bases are TGTGCCAGCTCCCTGGGACAGGGGAGCGGCTACACCTTC.

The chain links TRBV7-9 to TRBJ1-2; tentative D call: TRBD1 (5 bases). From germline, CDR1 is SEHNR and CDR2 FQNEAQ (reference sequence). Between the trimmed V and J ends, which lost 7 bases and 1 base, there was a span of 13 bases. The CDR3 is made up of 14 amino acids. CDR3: CASNRGDGNYGYTF. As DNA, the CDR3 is TGTGCCAGCAACAGAGGGGACGGTAACTATGGCTACACCTTC.

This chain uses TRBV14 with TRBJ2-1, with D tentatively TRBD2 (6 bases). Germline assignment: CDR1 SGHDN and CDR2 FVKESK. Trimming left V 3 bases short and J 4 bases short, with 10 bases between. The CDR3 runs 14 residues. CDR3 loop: CASSQAGRYNEQFF. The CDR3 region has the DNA TGTGCCAGCAGCCAGGCGGGACGGTACAATGAGCAGTTCTTC. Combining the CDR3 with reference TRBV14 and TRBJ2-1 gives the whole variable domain EAGVTQFPSHSVIEKGQTVTLRCDPISGHDNLYWYRRVMGKEIKFLLHFVKESKQDESGMPNNRFLAERTGGTYSTLKVQPAELEDSGVYFCASSQAGRYNEQFFGPGTRLTVL.

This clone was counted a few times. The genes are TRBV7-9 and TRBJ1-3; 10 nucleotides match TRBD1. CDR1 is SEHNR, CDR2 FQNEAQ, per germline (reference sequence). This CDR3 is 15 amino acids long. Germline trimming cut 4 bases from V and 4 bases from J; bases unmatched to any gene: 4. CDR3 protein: CASSSDRGRGNTIYF. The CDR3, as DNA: TGTGCCAGCAGCTCCGACAGGGGGCGAGGAAACACCATATATTTT.